This T cell receptor beta chain was sequenced for a study of cytotoxic CD8 clonotypes in ibrutinib-treated CLL. Per the germline V gene, CDR1 is MNHEY and CDR2 is SMNVEV (reference sequence). The CDR3 runs 13 residues. V was pared by 5 bases and J by 5 bases, with 11 bases between. A word on this clone: No antigen is known for it.

Libraries were prepared by immunoSEQ multiplex PCR; TCRdb keeps only in-frame clonotypes and omits some of them. Found here are 150,000 to 200,000 clones, roughly 88% of them singletons; the top ten hold around 3.1%. Overall study results and limits: Having risen at ibrutinib response, clonality had fallen back toward baseline by progression.

The rearrangement uses TRBV27 and TRBJ2-3; D gene ambiguous. Sample: PBMCs, taken at disease progression, from a patient treated with ibrutinib. The sequence derives from a human donor with chronic lymphocytic leukemia. The chain's CDR3 is CASSHASEDTQYF. In DNA, the CDR3 is TGTGCCAGCAGTCATGCTTCTGAAGATACGCAGTATTTT.